Below, 9 T cell receptor beta chains from the same sample are listed, as sequenced in a study of blood T cell repertoires in COVID-19. Clones were sequenced by immunoSEQ multiplex PCR, and TCRdb holds only the in-frame ones, with some missing. The profile shows about 220,000 clones, about 86% of them singletons. Input material: peripheral blood. These receptors were collected from a woman between 45 and 65 years old with COVID-19, enrolled during active disease.

This chain connects TRBV11-2 to TRBJ2-2; 9 positions match TRBD1. V trimming: 5 bases; J trimming: 4 bases; junction bases outside the gene matches: 8. The CDR3 extends over 16 amino acids. Germline loops: CDR1 SGHAT, CDR2 FQNNGV. CDR3 region: CASSGIGTGRTGELFF. The DNA of the CDR3 is TGTGCCAGCAGCGGAATAGGGACAGGGCGCACCGGGGAGCTGTTTTTT.

The chain joins TRBV12-3 or TRBV12-4 to TRBJ1-1, with 8 bases identical to TRBD1. Unmatched junction bases numbered 3, after V lost 5 bases and J lost 4 bases. The CDR3 runs 13 residues. The CDR3 nucleotides read TGTGCCAGCAGTACAGGGGGGAGCACTGAAGCTTTCTTT. It is translated as CASSTGGSTEAFF.

The chain combines TRBV5-1 with TRBJ1-6; D is undetermined. The V end lost 1 base, the J end lost 10 bases, and 9 bases lay between the germline ends. The V gene's germline CDR1 is SGHRS and CDR2 YFSETQ. This CDR3 is built from 13 residues. As DNA, the CDR3 is TGCGCCAGCAGCTTGACCCGAAGCTCACCCCTCCACTTT. Translation: CASSLTRSSPLHF.

CDR3 sequence: CASSPSGVHYEQYF. The CDR3 DNA sequence: TGTGCCAGCAGTCCCTCGGGGGTACACTACGAGCAGTACTTC. V is TRBV28 and J is TRBJ2-7; possibly TRBD2 for D (6 bases). Germline CDR1 MDHEN, CDR2 SYDVKM. The CDR3 sequence is 14 residues long. Trimming stripped 5 bases from V and 3 bases from J, with 14 bases between.

This clone was counted once. The CDR3 region has the DNA TGTGCCAGCAGTCGGGGGACAGGGGGCTTCTCTGGGGCCAACGTCCTGACTTTC. Protein product: CASSRGTGGFSGANVLTF. The chain recombines TRBV28 with TRBJ2-6, with 12 bases aligning to TRBD1. The CDR3 sequence is 18 residues long. V gave up 5 bases and J gave up 0 bases; unmatched junction bases: 5. CDR1 and CDR2 from the germline V gene are MDHEN and SYDVKM.

This rearrangement joins TRBV5-6 to TRBJ1-1; 9 bases match TRBD1. The J segment lost 6 bases and the V segment lost 7 bases, leaving 10 bases of the junction unmatched. The germline CDR1 and CDR2 sequences are SGHDT and YYEEEE. The CDR3 consists of 14 residues. CDR3: CASGLGTGSSEAFF. In DNA, the CDR3 is TGTGCCAGCGGACTCGGGACAGGGTCTTCTGAAGCTTTCTTT.

The chain joins TRBV14 to TRBJ2-5, with D perhaps TRBD2 (5 bases). The CDR3 has 13 amino acids. The germline V gene has CDR1 SGHDN and CDR2 FVKESK. V was shortened by 0 bases and J by 7 bases, with 9 bases between the two germline ends. CDR3 nucleotides: TGTGCCAGCAGCCAAGACCCCGGAGGGACCCAGTACTTC. Translated: CASSQDPGGTQYF.

J is TRBJ1-2 and V is TRBV5-5; D is uncertain. Between the trimmed V and J ends, which lost 7 bases and 6 bases, there was a span of 7 bases. Germline V gene lookup returns CDR1 SGHKS and CDR2 YYEKEE (reference sequence). CDR3 length: 10 residues. Here the CDR3 DNA reads TGTGCCAGCCCCCCAGATGGCTACACCTTC. Protein: CASPPDGYTF.

This chain uses TRBV7-8 with TRBJ2-1, with TRBD1 identical over 7 bases. CDR1 is SGHVS, CDR2 FQNEAQ, per germline. Trimming removed 0 bases from V and 4 bases from J; junction bases left unmatched: 9. The CDR3 spans 17 residues. For the CDR3, the DNA is TGTGCCAGCAGCTTAGCGGGGTCAGGGGGATATTACAATGAGCAGTTCTTC. Protein product: CASSLAGSGGYYNEQFF.